The entry that follows covers one TCR beta chain sequence. Its antigen specificity is not known. No base quality information exists; no much larger clone differs at one position. The data stem from a study of PD-1 blockade in classical Hodgkin lymphoma (TCRdb year 2020). For the wider study: The study used TCR beta sequencing and CyTOF to define a peripheral blood immune signature of response to PD-1 blockade in classical Hodgkin lymphoma.

On the study overall, not on this receptor specifically: Baseline TCR diversity was reported to be lower in newly diagnosed patients than in healthy donors and to be lower still in relapsed/refractory patients. Only a single clinical trial cohort was studied, and what caused the repertoire differences, possibly disease activity or prior therapy, remained undefined.

The CDR3 covers 15 residues, taking in both the cysteine and the phenylalanine. The CDR3 DNA has 45 bases and is translated from base 1. V and J are truncated by 5 bases and 6 bases respectively, leaving an intervening sequence of 17 bases. From a lookup of the germline V gene (reference sequence), CDR1 and CDR2 are MNHEY and SMNVEV. Genomic DNA was isolated using the Qiagen DNeasy kit from unsorted PBMCs as well as from negatively selected CD4+ and CD8+ fractions. Using primers that anneal to V and J segments, immunoSEQ multiplex PCR amplified the TCR beta CDR3 regions. A synthetic immune receptor repertoire was used to minimize amplification bias, and any residual bias was removed computationally once sequencing was done. From the authors' description of their analysis: Repertoire diversity was quantified as the Shannon entropy index using custom Python scripts. The unsorted, CD4+ and CD8+ repertoires were each analyzed separately, with the exception of combined analyses, where CD4+ and CD8+ sequences were merged in silico. Entries here come from immuneACCESS through TCRdb and include only in-frame sequences with V and J called. Some clones fail to appear in such tables; in the studies checked, an unresolved V gene covers under half of the shortfall, and the cause of the remainder is unknown. The V and J calls and clone size come from that table; D and trimming were worked out from the DNA. Present in this sample are fewer than 35,000 clones, approximately 94% of which were seen just once. Clones ranked in the top ten supply roughly 2.5% of the sample.

The sample's time point label, decoded: newly diagnosed, previously untreated cHL patient sample. To serve as a comparison group for the relapsed/refractory trial patients, PBMCs were sequenced from patients with newly diagnosed, previously untreated classical Hodgkin lymphoma. Peripheral blood was collected in 8 mL Vacutainer Cell Preparation Tubes, from which PBMCs were isolated by centrifugation and then cryopreserved. The sequence derives from a human donor with classical Hodgkin lymphoma. This receptor chain uses TRBV27 and TRBJ2-1, with the D call perhaps TRBD1 or TRBD2, each one matching 7 bases. The sequenced material came from peripheral blood mononuclear cells (PBMCs). The DNA is TGTGCCAGCAGTCCTCGACAGGGCGGGGGCAATGAGCAGTTCTTC. Its coded protein is CASSPRQGGGNEQFF.